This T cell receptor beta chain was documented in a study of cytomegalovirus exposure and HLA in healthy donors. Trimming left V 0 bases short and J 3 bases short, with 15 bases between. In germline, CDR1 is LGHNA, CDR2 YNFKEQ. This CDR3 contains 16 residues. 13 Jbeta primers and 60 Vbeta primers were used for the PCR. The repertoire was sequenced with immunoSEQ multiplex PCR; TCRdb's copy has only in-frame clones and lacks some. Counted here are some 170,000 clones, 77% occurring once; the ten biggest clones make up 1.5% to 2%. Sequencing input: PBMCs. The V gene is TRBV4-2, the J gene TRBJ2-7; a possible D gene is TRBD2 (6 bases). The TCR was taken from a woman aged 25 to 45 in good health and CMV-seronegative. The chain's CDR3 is CASSQDGGRTHYEQYF. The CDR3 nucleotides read TGTGCCAGCAGCCAAGATGGAGGGCGGACCCACTACGAGCAGTACTTC.